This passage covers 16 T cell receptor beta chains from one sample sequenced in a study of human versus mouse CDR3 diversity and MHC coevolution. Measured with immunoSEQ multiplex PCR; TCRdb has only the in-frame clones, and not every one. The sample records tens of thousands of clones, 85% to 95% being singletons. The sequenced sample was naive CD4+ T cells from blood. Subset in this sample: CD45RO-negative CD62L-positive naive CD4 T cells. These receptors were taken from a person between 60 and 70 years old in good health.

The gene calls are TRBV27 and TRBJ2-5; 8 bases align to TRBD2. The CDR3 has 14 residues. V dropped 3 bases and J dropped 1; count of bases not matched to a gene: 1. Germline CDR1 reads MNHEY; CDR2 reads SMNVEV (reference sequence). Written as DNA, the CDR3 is TGTGCCAGCAGTTTTCTAGCGGGCCAAGAGACCCAGTACTTC. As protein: CASSFLAGQETQYF.

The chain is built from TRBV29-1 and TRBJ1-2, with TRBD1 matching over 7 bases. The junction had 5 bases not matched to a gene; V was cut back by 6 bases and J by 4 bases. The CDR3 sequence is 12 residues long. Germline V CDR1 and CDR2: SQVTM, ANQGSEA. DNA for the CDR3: TGCAGCGTAGCCACAGGGGCCTATGGCTACACCTTC. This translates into CSVATGAYGYTF.

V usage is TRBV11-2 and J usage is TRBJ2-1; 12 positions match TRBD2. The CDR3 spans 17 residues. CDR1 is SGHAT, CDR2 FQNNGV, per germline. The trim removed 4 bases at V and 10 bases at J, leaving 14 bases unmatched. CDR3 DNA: TGTGCCAGCAGCTGGGGTCTAGCGGGAGGGCTCGGCTCCGAGCAGTTCTTC. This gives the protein CASSWGLAGGLGSEQFF.

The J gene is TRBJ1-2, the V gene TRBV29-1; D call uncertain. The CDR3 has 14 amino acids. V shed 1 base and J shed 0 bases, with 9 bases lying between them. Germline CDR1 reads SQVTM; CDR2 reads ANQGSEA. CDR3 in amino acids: CSVEARQPNYGYTF. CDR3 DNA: TGCAGCGTTGAAGCGAGACAACCTAACTATGGCTACACCTTC.

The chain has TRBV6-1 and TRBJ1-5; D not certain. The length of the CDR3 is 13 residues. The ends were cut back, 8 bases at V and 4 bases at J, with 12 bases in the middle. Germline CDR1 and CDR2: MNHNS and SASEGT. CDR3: CASSRIGNQPQHF. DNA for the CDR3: TGTGCCAGCTCGAGGATAGGAAATCAGCCCCAGCATTTT.

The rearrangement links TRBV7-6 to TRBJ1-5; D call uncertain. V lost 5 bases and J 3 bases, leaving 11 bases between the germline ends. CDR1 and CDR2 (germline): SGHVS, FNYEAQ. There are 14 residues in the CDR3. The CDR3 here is CASSQGSLNQPQHF. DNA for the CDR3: TGTGCCAGCAGCCAAGGGAGTCTCAATCAGCCCCAGCATTTT.

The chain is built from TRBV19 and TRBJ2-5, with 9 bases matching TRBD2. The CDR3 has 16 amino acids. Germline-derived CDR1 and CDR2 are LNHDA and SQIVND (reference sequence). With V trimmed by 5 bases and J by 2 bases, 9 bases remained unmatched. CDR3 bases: TGTGCCAGTAGTCCCCAATCGACTAGCGGACAAGAGACCCAGTACTTC. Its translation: CASSPQSTSGQETQYF.

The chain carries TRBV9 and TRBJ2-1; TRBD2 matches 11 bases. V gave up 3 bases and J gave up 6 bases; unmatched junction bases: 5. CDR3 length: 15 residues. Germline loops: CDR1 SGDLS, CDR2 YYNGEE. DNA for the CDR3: TGTGCCAGCAGCGCGGGACTAGCGGCTATCAATGAGCAGTTCTTC. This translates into CASSAGLAAINEQFF. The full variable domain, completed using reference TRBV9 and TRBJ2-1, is DSGVTQTPKHLITATGQRVTLRCSPRSGDLSVYWYQQSLDQGLQFLIQYYNGEERAKGNILERFSAQQFPDLHSELNLSSLELGDSALYFCASSAGLAAINEQFFGPGTRLTVL.

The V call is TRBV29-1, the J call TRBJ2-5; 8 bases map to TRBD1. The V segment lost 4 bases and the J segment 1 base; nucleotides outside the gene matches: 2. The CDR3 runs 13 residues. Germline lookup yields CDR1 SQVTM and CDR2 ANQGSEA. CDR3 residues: CSVGQGIQETQYF. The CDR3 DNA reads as TGCAGCGTTGGACAGGGGATCCAAGAGACCCAGTACTTC.

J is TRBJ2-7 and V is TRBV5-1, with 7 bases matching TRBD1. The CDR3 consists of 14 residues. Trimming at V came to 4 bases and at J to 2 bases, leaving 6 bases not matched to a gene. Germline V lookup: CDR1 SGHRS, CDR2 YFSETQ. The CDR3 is CASSRQGPTYEQYF. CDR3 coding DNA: TGCGCCAGCAGCAGACAGGGCCCGACCTACGAGCAGTACTTC.

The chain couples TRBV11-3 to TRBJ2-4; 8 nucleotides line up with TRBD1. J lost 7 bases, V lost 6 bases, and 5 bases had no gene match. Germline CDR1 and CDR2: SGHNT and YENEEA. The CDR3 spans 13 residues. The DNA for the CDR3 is TGTGCCAGCAGGCCCGGGACAGGCAACATTCAGTACTTC. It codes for CASRPGTGNIQYF.

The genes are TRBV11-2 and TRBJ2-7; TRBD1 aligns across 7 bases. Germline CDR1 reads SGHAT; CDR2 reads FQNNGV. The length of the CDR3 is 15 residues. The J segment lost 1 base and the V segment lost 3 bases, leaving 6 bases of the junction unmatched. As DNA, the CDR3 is TGTGCCAGCAGCTTGACCGGGACAGCGTCCTACGAGCAGTACTTC. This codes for CASSLTGTASYEQYF.

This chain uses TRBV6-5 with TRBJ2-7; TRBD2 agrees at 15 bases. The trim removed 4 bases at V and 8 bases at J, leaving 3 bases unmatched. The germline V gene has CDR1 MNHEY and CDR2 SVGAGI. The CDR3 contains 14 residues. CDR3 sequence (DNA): TGTGCCAGCAGTTCGGGACTAGCGGGAGGCAAGCAGTACTTC. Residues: CASSSGLAGGKQYF.

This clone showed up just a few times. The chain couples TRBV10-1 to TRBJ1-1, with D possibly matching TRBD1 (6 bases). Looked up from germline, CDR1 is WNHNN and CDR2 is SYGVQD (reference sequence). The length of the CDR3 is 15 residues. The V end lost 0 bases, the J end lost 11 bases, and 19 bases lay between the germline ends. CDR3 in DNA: TGCGCCAGCAGTGAGTCAACACAGGGTCGAACTCTGGCTTTCTTT. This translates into CASSESTQGRTLAFF.

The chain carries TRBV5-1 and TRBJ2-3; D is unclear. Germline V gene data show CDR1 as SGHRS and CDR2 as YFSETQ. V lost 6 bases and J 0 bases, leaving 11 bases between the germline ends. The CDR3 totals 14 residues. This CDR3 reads CASNQDSSTDTQYF. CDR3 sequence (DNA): TGCGCCAGCAATCAAGACTCTAGCACAGATACGCAGTATTTT.

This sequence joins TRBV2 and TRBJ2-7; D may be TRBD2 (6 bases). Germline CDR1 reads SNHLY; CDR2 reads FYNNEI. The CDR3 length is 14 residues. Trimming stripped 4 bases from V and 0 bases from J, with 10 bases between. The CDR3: CASSGGLNSYEQYF. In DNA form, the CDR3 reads TGTGCCAGCAGTGGGGGACTCAACTCCTACGAGCAGTACTTC.